A single sample gave rise to the 29 T cell receptor beta chains below, sequenced in a study of regulatory T cells in long-lasting Graves disease. Documented time point: newly diagnosed GD, antithyroid drugs for less than 3 months. There was RNA extracted from PBMCs, and the TCR library was made from it. The authors built TCR beta libraries using iRepertoire HTBI primers and Arm-PCR of CDR3 regions. In TCRdb, the multiplex PCR reads were re-called with MiXCR into one record per CDR3 protein. The sample records over 350,000 distinct CDR3 sequences, about 15% being singletons. These data also featured in a second study, about T cells in Graves' hyperthyroidism and ophthalmopathy.

The material was peripheral blood mononuclear cells (PBMCs), obtained at new diagnosis, from a patient treated with antithyroid drugs. The source of these receptors is a woman between 50 and 59 years old with Graves disease.

This clonotype has ten or more counts. The junction shows a germline mismatch at one end, possibly a read error. The gene calls are TRBV11-2 and TRBJ2-7, with unresolved D. The CDR3 has 13 amino acids. Germline loops: CDR1 SGHAT, CDR2 FQNNGV. CDR3 DNA sequence: TGTGCCAGCAGCTCATATACGCGCGATCGTCTAGACTTC. Protein: CASSSYTRDRLDF.

This clonotype has a count of ten or more. This chain uses TRBV7-3 with TRBJ2-7; 7 nucleotides line up with TRBD2. With V trimmed by 2 bases and J by 0 bases, 4 bases remained unmatched. This CDR3 spans 15 amino acids. CDR1 and CDR2 from the germline V gene are SGHTA and FQGTGA. The CDR3 region is CASSLLGGSSYEQYF. DNA of the CDR3: TGTGCCAGCAGCTTATTGGGGGGGAGCTCCTACGAGCAGTACTTC.

This sequence joins TRBV10-1 and TRBJ2-3; tentatively, D is TRBD1 (6 bases). The CDR3 has 17 residues. The germline CDR1 and CDR2 sequences are WNHNN and SYGVQD (reference sequence). The ends were cut back, 4 bases at V and 2 bases at J, with 19 bases in the middle. CDR3 residues: CASSGPLGARDTDTQYF. The CDR3 bases are TGCGCCAGCAGTGGACCCTTGGGGGCCAGGGACACAGATACGCAGTATTTT.

This clonotype was seen at least ten times. V gene TRBV29-1 combines with J gene TRBJ1-5; D is uncertain. Trimming removed 6 bases from V and 0 bases from J, with 9 bases in between. The V gene's germline CDR1 is SQVTM and CDR2 ANQGSEA. The CDR3 runs to 13 residues. The CDR3 bases are TGCAGCGTGAGAAAGAATAGCAATCAGCCCCAGCATTTT. It codes for CSVRKNSNQPQHF.

This clonotype appeared a few times. V and J are TRBV2 and TRBJ2-4; D gene uncertain. The length of the CDR3 is 15 residues. The germline V gene encodes CDR1 SNHLY and CDR2 FYNNEI. Trimming took off 2 bases at V and 0 bases at J, with 8 bases between the two ends. The CDR3 DNA reads as TGTGCCAGCAGTGAAAGCACAGTAGCCAAAAACATTCAGTACTTC. Translating gives CASSESTVAKNIQYF.

This clonotype was found many times. This chain joins TRBV9 and TRBJ1-2; D gene uncertain. The CDR3 has 17 amino acids. Germline V gene lookup returns CDR1 SGDLS and CDR2 YYNGEE. V was pared by 3 bases and J by 1 base, with 19 bases between. The CDR3 loop is CASSASGSYGYNYGYTF. CDR3 in DNA: TGTGCCAGCAGCGCCAGCGGATCATACGGTTATAACTATGGCTACACCTTC. Looking up the rest from reference TRBV9 and TRBJ1-2 gives the full variable domain: DSGVTQTPKHLITATGQRVTLRCSPRSGDLSVYWYQQSLDQGLQFLIQYYNGEERAKGNILERFSAQQFPDLHSELNLSSLELGDSALYFCASSASGSYGYNYGYTFGSGTRLTVV.

This chain links TRBV20-1 with TRBJ2-7; D possibly corresponds to TRBD1 (5 bases). From germline, CDR1 is DFQATT and CDR2 SNEGSKA (reference sequence). The CDR3 sequence is 17 residues long. Trimming removed 0 bases from V and 1 base from J, with 19 bases in between. The CDR3 coding sequence is TGCAGTGCTAGAGAATGGGTCCAGGGTGGAGTGTCCTACGAGCAGTACTTC. Its protein product is CSAREWVQGGVSYEQYF.

This clonotype was seen at least ten times. J is TRBJ2-1 and V is TRBV28; D remains ambiguous. The CDR3 extends over 12 amino acids. CDR1 is MDHEN, CDR2 SYDVKM, per germline. Trimming took off 2 bases at V and 7 bases at J, with 6 bases between the two ends. CDR3 in DNA: TGTGCCAGCAGTTTAGAGACTAATGAGCAGTTCTTC. Its protein is CASSLETNEQFF.

Details on this clonotype: A clone one base away is much larger, so this may be a read error. It is likely a read error, because the conserved phenylalanine at the end of the CDR3 is missing. The CDR3 spells CASSLASGSTDTQYS. CDR3 coding DNA: TGTGCCAGCAGCTTAGCTAGCGGGAGCACAGATACGCAGTATTCT. The rearrangement uses TRBV7-9 and TRBJ2-3, with TRBD2 matching over 7 bases. CDR1 is SEHNR and CDR2 is FQNEAQ in the germline V gene (reference sequence). Trimming took 0 bases from V and 0 from J; bases not matched to a gene: 0. CDR3 size: 15 residues.

The chain joins TRBV5-6 to TRBJ1-4; 8 bases agree with TRBD1. The CDR3 has 15 residues. The V gene end was trimmed by 3 bases and the J gene end by 5 bases; junction bases not matched to a gene: 6. In germline, CDR1 is SGHDT, CDR2 YYEEEE. The CDR3 region is CASSYGTGVNEKLFF. The CDR3 nucleotides read TGTGCCAGCAGCTATGGGACAGGCGTCAATGAAAAACTGTTTTTT. Filled out from reference TRBV5-6 and TRBJ1-4, the complete variable domain reads DAGVTQSPTHLIKTRGQQVTLRCSPKSGHDTVSWYQQALGQGPQFIFQYYEEEERQRGNFPDRFSGHQFPNYSSELNVNALLLGDSALYLCASSYGTGVNEKLFFGSGTQLSVL.

The sample holds many counts of this clonotype. This chain uses TRBV28 with TRBJ2-3; TRBD2 agrees at 9 bases. The V gene end was trimmed by 6 bases and the J gene end by 2 bases; junction bases not matched to a gene: 9. CDR3 length: 16 residues. Per the germline V gene, CDR1 is MDHEN and CDR2 is SYDVKM. CDR3 DNA sequence: TGTGCCAGCAGCTTAGGGGCTAGCGGGGACACAGATACGCAGTATTTT. Amino acids: CASSLGASGDTDTQYF.

As to this clonotype: One end of the junction is discordant with germline, which a read error may explain. This rearrangement joins TRBV7-9 to TRBJ1-1; a possible D gene is TRBD1 (5 bases). Germline-derived CDR1 and CDR2 are SEHNR and FQNEAQ (reference sequence). This CDR3 has 15 residues. The CDR3 here is CASSLEFGGNAEAFF. The CDR3 bases are TGTGCCAGCAGCTTAGAGTTTGGGGGGAACGCTGAAGCTTTCTTT.

A few counts support this clonotype. The rearrangement uses TRBV27 and TRBJ2-2, with unresolved D. The CDR3 length is 11 residues. The V gene lost 3 bases and the J gene lost 7 bases, with 3 bases spanning the gap. The V gene's germline CDR1 is MNHEY and CDR2 SMNVEV (reference sequence). The CDR3 DNA reads TGTGCCAGCAGTTTCCGCGGGGAGCTGTTTTTT. Amino acids: CASSFRGELFF.

In regard to this clonotype: With a far larger clone one base away, a read error is the likely cause. The J gene is TRBJ1-1, the V gene TRBV2; TRBD1 matches 10 bases. The CDR3 spans 14 residues. CDR1 SNHLY and CDR2 FYNNEI come from the germline V gene. V was pared by 8 bases and J by 1 base, with 4 bases of the junction left unmatched. CDR3 region: CASGWDRGNTEAFF. CDR3 sequence (DNA): TGTGCCAGCGGTTGGGACAGGGGGAACACTGAAGCTTTCTTT.

This clonotype has at least ten counts. The V and J genes are TRBV5-1 and TRBJ2-7; D call uncertain. Trimming cost V 1 base and J 0 bases, with 8 bases left between them. Germline lookup yields CDR1 SGHRS and CDR2 YFSETQ. This CDR3 contains 14 residues. CDR3 sequence reads: CASSLSPGSYEQYF. For the CDR3, the DNA is TGCGCCAGCAGCTTGAGTCCTGGCTCCTACGAGCAGTACTTC.

CDR3 amino acids: CASSITGTRYEQYF. The CDR3 nucleotides read TGTGCCAGCAGCATAACCGGGACCCGATACGAGCAGTACTTC. The chain employs TRBV5-5 and TRBJ2-7; D possibly matches TRBD1 or TRBD2 (5 bases each). The CDR3 spans 14 residues. V was pared by 4 bases and J by 4 bases, with 15 bases between. Germline V lookup: CDR1 SGHKS, CDR2 YYEKEE (reference sequence).

This clonotype was observed a single time. This sequence may be a read error, since a much larger clone differs from it by one base. The chain recombines TRBV5-1 with TRBJ2-1; TRBD2 matches 12 bases. The CDR3 runs 14 residues. The J segment lost 15 bases and the V segment lost 0 bases, leaving 7 bases of the junction unmatched. Looked up from germline, CDR1 is SGHRS and CDR2 is YFSETQ. The CDR3 sequence: CASSLDLAGGASFF. The CDR3 coding sequence is TGCGCCAGCAGCTTGGATCTAGCGGGAGGGGCATCGTTCTTC. Supplemented by reference TRBV5-1 and TRBJ2-1, the full variable domain reads KAGVTQTPRYLIKTRGQQVTLSCSPISGHRSVSWYQQTPGQGLQFLFEYFSETQRNKGNFPGRFSGRQFSNSRSEMNVSTLELGDSALYLCASSLDLAGGASFFGPGTRLTVL.

This clonotype occurred many times. The V call is TRBV3-1, the J call TRBJ2-3; D may correspond to TRBD1 or TRBD2 (5 bases each). Trimming took off 4 bases at V and 5 bases at J, with 13 bases between the two ends. This CDR3 region has 14 residues. Germline CDR1 and CDR2: LGHDT and YNNKEL (reference sequence). The CDR3 sequence is CASSPASGRDTQYF. CDR3 DNA: TGTGCCAGCAGCCCGGCGTCGGGGCGAGATACGCAGTATTTT.

The sample holds a few counts of this clonotype. V is TRBV9 and J is TRBJ1-4; D gene uncertain. CDR1 and CDR2 from the germline V gene are SGDLS and YYNGEE. V lost 4 bases and J lost 4, with 17 bases in between. CDR3 length equals 16 residues. The CDR3 is CASSSSRARDNEKLFF. DNA of the CDR3: TGTGCCAGCAGCTCCTCCCGTGCGCGGGATAATGAAAAACTGTTTTTT.

The J gene is TRBJ1-5, the V gene TRBV7-8; perhaps TRBD1 as D (5 bases). The V end lost 5 bases, the J end lost 0 bases, and 14 bases lay between the germline ends. CDR3 length: 16 residues. Looked up from germline, CDR1 is SGHVS and CDR2 is FQNEAQ. The CDR3, as DNA: TGTGCCAGCAGCGGGGGGGGGGGATTTAGCAATCAGCCCCAGCATTTT. Translated: CASSGGGGFSNQPQHF.

This clonotype was recorded many times. The chain combines TRBV30 with TRBJ2-7; D remains ambiguous. There are 14 residues in the CDR3. Trimming removed 4 bases from V and 2 bases from J, with 15 bases in between. Germline assignment: CDR1 GTSNPN and CDR2 SVGIG (reference sequence). CDR3 sequence: CAWNVRGRTYEQYF. The CDR3 DNA reads as TGTGCCTGGAATGTCCGTGGCAGAACCTACGAGCAGTACTTC.

This clonotype has a count of ten or more. The chain joins TRBV2 to TRBJ2-7; 7 bases map to TRBD1. Germline V gene sequence: CDR1 SNHLY, CDR2 FYNNEI. The CDR3 sequence is 14 residues long. The ends lost 3 bases at V and 2 bases at J; junction bases unmatched: 4. CDR3 sequence reads: CASSEMTGTYEQYF. The CDR3 DNA sequence: TGTGCCAGCAGTGAGATGACAGGGACCTACGAGCAGTACTTC.

The chain uses TRBV5-1 and TRBJ2-2; 9 bases map to TRBD2. Germline assignment: CDR1 SGHRS and CDR2 YFSETQ. Trimming at V came to 3 bases and at J to 4 bases, leaving 7 bases not matched to a gene. The CDR3 totals 16 residues. The CDR3 DNA sequence: TGCGCCAGCAGCTGGGCCGGGACTAGCAGCACCGGGGAGCTGTTTTTT. Residues: CASSWAGTSSTGELFF. Full variable domain (remainder filled in from reference TRBV5-1 and TRBJ2-2): KAGVTQTPRYLIKTRGQQVTLSCSPISGHRSVSWYQQTPGQGLQFLFEYFSETQRNKGNFPGRFSGRQFSNSRSEMNVSTLELGDSALYLCASSWAGTSSTGELFFGEGSRLTVL.

This chain uses TRBV5-4 with TRBJ2-1, with 10 bases identical to TRBD1. The CDR3 covers 16 residues. In germline, CDR1 is SGHNT, CDR2 YYREEE (reference sequence). V was pared by 3 bases and J by 1 base, with 4 bases of the junction left unmatched. Here the CDR3 reads CASSWTGGGSYNEQFF. The CDR3 DNA sequence: TGTGCCAGCAGCTGGACAGGGGGAGGGTCCTACAATGAGCAGTTCTTC. Full variable domain (rest looked up from reference TRBV5-4 and TRBJ2-1): ETGVTQSPTHLIKTRGQQVTLRCSSQSGHNTVSWYQQALGQGPQFIFQYYREEENGRGNFPPRFSGLQFPNYSSELNVNALELDDSALYLCASSWTGGGSYNEQFFGPGTRLTVL.

The rearrangement joins TRBV7-3 to TRBJ2-4, with 8 nucleotides matching TRBD1. Per the germline V gene, CDR1 is SGHTA and CDR2 is FQGTGA. V was pared by 4 bases and J by 7 bases, with 9 bases of the junction left unmatched. The CDR3 has 15 amino acids. CDR3 in amino acids: CASSSGQGVGNIQYF. CDR3 nucleotides: TGTGCCAGCAGCTCCGGACAGGGAGTAGGGAACATTCAGTACTTC.

A few counts support this clonotype. CDR3 region: CSVGTSHSTDTQYF. The CDR3 DNA reads TGCAGCGTTGGGACTAGCCATTCCACAGATACGCAGTATTTT. This chain links TRBV29-1 with TRBJ2-3; 8 bases align to TRBD2. The CDR3 runs 14 residues. Looked up from germline, CDR1 is SQVTM and CDR2 is ANQGSEA. Trimming removed 4 bases from V and 2 bases from J; junction bases left unmatched: 5.

The chain has TRBV9 and TRBJ2-1; D gene ambiguous. Trimming left V 1 base short and J 0 bases short, with 11 bases between. This CDR3 is built from 16 residues. CDR1 SGDLS and CDR2 YYNGEE come from the germline V gene. This CDR3 is CASSVYPSTSYNEQFF. The CDR3 coding sequence is TGTGCCAGCAGCGTATATCCGAGTACCTCCTACAATGAGCAGTTCTTC.

For this clonotype: One end of the junction fails to match germline, which may point to a read error. The chain couples TRBV3-1 to TRBJ2-3, with no clear D. Germline values: CDR1 LGHDT, CDR2 YNNKEL (reference sequence). The CDR3 contains 15 residues. CDR3 nucleotides: TGTGCCAGGAGCCAAGGGATCCTTTCCACAGAGACGCAGTATTTT. Translating it yields CARSQGILSTETQYF.

This clonotype was seen repeatedly, ten times or more. One junction end does not reproduce the germline sequence, and a read error may be involved. The chain couples TRBV5-1 to TRBJ2-3; no reliable D call. Per the germline V gene, CDR1 is SGHRS and CDR2 is YFSETQ. The CDR3 has 12 amino acids. For the CDR3, the DNA is TGTGCCAGCGCCATCAGCACAGATACGCAGTATTTT. It codes for CASAISTDTQYF. Variable domain in full (rest from reference TRBV5-1 and TRBJ2-3): KAGVTQTPRYLIKTRGQQVTLSCSPISGHRSVSWYQQTPGQGLQFLFEYFSETQRNKGNFPGRFSGRQFSNSRSEMNVSTLELGDSALYLCASAISTDTQYFGPGTRLTVL.